This TCR beta chain was captured in a study of blood T cell repertoires in COVID-19. The overall study: Samples representing acute and convalescent COVID-19 were sourced from the United States, Italy and Spain.

Authors' data handling: Estimation of nucleated cell counts was performed using reference gene primer amplification. Assay used: immunoSEQ multiplex PCR; TCRdb lists only in-frame clones, some missing. V and J calls and clone size come straight from that table; D and trimming were deduced from the DNA. The sample lists about 40,000 clones, roughly 89% occurring once. The CDR3 is 18 residues long. Germline V gene lookup returns CDR1 SNHLY and CDR2 FYNNEI. The V end was cut by 1 base, the J end by 0 bases, with 13 bases between. The clonotype originates from a human donor in a cohort sampled during active COVID-19. The chain is built from TRBV2 and TRBJ2-6; D is perhaps TRBD1 (6 bases). Sequences were obtained from peripheral blood. CDR3 amino acids: CASSEGQAIYSGANVLTF. Written as DNA, the CDR3 is TGTGCCAGCAGTGAAGGACAGGCCATTTACTCTGGGGCCAACGTCCTGACTTTC.